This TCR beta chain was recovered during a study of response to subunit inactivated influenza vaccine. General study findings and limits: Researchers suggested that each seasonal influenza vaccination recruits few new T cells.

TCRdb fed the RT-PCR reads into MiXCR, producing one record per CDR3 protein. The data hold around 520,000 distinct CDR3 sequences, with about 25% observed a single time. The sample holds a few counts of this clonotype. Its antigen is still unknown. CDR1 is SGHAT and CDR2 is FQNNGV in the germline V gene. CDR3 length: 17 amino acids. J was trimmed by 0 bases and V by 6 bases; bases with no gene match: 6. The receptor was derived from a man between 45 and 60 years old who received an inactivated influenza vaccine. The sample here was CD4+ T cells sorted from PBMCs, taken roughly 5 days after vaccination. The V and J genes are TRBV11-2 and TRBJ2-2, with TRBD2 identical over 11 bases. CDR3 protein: CASRQGTSGPNTGELFF. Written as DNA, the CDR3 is TGTGCCAGCAGGCAAGGGACTAGCGGACCGAACACCGGGGAGCTGTTTTTT.